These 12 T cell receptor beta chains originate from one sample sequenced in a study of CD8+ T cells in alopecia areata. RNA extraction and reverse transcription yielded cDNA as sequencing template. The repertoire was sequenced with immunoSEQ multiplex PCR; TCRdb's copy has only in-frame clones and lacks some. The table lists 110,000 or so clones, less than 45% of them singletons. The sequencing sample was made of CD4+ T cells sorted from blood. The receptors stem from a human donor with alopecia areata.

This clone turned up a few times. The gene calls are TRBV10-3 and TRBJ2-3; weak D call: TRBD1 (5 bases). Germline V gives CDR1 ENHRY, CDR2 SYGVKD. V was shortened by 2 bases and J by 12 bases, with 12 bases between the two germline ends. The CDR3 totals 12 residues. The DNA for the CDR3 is TGTGCCATCAGTGAGGGGGCCCGCTTTCAGTATTTT. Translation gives CAISEGARFQYF.

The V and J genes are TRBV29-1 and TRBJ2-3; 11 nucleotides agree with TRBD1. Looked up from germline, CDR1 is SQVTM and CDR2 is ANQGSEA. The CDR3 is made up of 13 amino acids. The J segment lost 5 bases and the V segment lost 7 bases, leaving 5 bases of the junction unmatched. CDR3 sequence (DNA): TGCAGCGCAGGACAGGGGGCAGGAGATACGCAGTATTTT. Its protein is CSAGQGAGDTQYF.

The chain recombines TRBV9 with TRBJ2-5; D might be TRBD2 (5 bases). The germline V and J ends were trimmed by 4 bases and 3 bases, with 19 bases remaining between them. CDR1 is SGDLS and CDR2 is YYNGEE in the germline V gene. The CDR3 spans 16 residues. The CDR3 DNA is TGTGCCAGCAGCCCCGAACTAGATGCGGTAAAAGAGACCCAGTACTTC. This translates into CASSPELDAVKETQYF. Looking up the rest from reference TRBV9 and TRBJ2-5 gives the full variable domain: DSGVTQTPKHLITATGQRVTLRCSPRSGDLSVYWYQQSLDQGLQFLIQYYNGEERAKGNILERFSAQQFPDLHSELNLSSLELGDSALYFCASSPELDAVKETQYFGPGTRLLVL.

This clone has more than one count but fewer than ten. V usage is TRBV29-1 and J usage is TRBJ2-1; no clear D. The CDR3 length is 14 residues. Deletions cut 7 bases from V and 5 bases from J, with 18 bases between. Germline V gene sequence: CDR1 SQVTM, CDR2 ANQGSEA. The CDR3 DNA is TGCAGCGCCGCCCCGAGATTGGGGAACAATGAGCAGTTCTTC. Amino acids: CSAAPRLGNNEQFF.

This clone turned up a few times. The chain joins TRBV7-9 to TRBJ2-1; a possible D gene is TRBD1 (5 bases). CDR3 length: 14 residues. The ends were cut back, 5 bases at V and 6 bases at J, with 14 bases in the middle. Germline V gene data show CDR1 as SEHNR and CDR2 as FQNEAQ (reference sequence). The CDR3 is CASSASTTVNEQFF. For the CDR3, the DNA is TGTGCCAGCAGCGCATCAACGACAGTCAATGAGCAGTTCTTC.

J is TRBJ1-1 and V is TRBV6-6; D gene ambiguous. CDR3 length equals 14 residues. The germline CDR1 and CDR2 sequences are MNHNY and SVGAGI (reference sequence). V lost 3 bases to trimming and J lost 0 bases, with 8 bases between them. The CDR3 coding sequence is TGTGCCAGCAGTTATGACTCGGTGAACACTGAAGCTTTCTTT. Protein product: CASSYDSVNTEAFF.

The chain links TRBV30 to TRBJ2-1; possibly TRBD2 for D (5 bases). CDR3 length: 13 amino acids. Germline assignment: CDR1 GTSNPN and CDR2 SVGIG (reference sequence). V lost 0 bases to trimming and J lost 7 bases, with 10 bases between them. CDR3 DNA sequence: TGTGCCTGGAGTGTAATCGGCGGGAATGAGCAGTTCTTC. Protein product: CAWSVIGGNEQFF.

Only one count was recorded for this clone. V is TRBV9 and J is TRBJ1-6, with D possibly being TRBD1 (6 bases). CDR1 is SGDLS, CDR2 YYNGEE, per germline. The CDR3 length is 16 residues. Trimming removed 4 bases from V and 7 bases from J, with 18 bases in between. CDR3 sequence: CASSSQPTGRNSPLHF. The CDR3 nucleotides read TGTGCCAGCAGCTCGCAACCTACAGGGCGCAATTCACCCCTCCACTTT.

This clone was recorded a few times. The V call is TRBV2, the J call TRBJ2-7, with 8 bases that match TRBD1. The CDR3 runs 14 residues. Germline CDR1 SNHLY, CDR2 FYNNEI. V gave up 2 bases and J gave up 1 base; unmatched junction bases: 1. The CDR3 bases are TGTGCCAGCAGTGAACAGGGGGCGTCCTACGAGCAGTACTTC. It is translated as CASSEQGASYEQYF. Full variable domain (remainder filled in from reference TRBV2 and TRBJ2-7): EPEVTQTPSHQVTQMGQEVILRCVPISNHLYFYWYRQILGQKVEFLVSFYNNEISEKSEIFDDQFSVERPDGSNFTLKIRSTKLEDSAMYFCASSEQGASYEQYFGPGTRLTVT.

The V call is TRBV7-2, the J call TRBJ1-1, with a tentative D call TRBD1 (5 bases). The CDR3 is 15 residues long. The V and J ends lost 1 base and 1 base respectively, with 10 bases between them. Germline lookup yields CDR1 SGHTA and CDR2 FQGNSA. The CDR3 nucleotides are TGTGCCAGCAGCTTAGGCAGGGTTGAGAACACTGAAGCTTTCTTT. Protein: CASSLGRVENTEAFF. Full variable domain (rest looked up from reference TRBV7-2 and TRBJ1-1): GAGVSQSPSNKVTEKGKDVELRCDPISGHTALYWYRQSLGQGLEFLIYFQGNSAPDKSGLPSDRFSAERTGGSVSTLTIQRTQQEDSAVYLCASSLGRVENTEAFFGQGTRLTVV.

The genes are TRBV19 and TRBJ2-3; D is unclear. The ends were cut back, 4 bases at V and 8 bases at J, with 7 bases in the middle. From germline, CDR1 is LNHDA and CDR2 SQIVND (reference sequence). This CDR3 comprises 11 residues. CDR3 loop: CASSRDPTQYF. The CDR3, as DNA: TGTGCCAGTAGTAGGGATCCTACGCAGTATTTT.

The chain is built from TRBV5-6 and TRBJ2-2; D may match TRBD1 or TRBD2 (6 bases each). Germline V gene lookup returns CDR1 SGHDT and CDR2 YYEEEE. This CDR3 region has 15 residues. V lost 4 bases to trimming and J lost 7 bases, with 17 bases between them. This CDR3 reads CASSPGRRGLGELFF. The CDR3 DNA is TGTGCCAGCAGCCCTGGACGACGGGGGCTCGGGGAGCTGTTTTTT. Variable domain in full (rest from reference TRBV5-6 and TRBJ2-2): DAGVTQSPTHLIKTRGQQVTLRCSPKSGHDTVSWYQQALGQGPQFIFQYYEEEERQRGNFPDRFSGHQFPNYSSELNVNALLLGDSALYLCASSPGRRGLGELFFGEGSRLTVL.